A selection of T cell receptor beta chains follows, all from one sample in a study of a mutant IDH1 vaccine in newly diagnosed glioma. The protocol was immunoSEQ multiplex PCR, while the TCRdb copy is restricted to in-frame clones and leaves out a portion. The table shows just under 95,000 clones, with about four fifths occurring only once. The sequencing here drew on PBMCs, taken from a glioma patient treated with radiotherapy, temozolomide or both. The receptors here all came from a man between 40 and 49 years old with glioma. CDR3s include the opening cysteine and the closing phenylalanine or tryptophan. Fields, in order: J gene, V gene, CDR3 protein.

TRBJ1-4,TRBV28,CASSLWDGEKLFF
TRBJ2-4,TRBV2,CASSRDRLAKNIQYF
TRBJ2-2,TRBV5-4,CASSLKGNMDTGELFF
TRBJ2-7,TRBV30,CAWSVLGIRYEQYF
TRBJ2-5,TRBV11-2,CASSFRTSGSGETQYF
TRBJ2-5,TRBV27,CASRPTFLLSGGYQETQYF
TRBJ2-3,TRBV6-5,CASSPHPTDTQYF
TRBJ2-2,TRBV28,CASSRTGDTGELFF
TRBJ2-3,TRBV19,CASSIDLGLYSTDTQYF
TRBJ2-2,TRBV7-9,CASSLELGTGSLGTGELFF
TRBJ2-7,TRBV7-6,CASRNSGEDEQYF
TRBJ1-4,TRBV4-1,CASSQPREKLFF
TRBJ1-2,TRBV10-3,CAIRVTGEDYGYTF
TRBJ2-3,TRBV30,CAWSRLDTTDTQYF
TRBJ2-1,TRBV6-1,CASSPLSGIFNEQFF
TRBJ1-3,TRBV23-1,CASSRRSQQGYGNTIYF
TRBJ2-2,TRBV19,CASSIYPAANTGELFF
TRBJ2-7,TRBV30,CAWSVGGSSYEQYF
TRBJ2-3,TRBV7-8,CASSLDAAGRTQYF
TRBJ2-4,TRBV4-3,CASSQVGGFAGSRSDKNIQYF
TRBJ2-7,TRBV4-3,CASSQVSGPNLYF
TRBJ1-2,TRBV27,CASSLGQGANYGYTF
TRBJ2-7,TRBV5-1,CASSLEPTSFSEQYF
TRBJ2-7,TRBV30,CAWSDLSGSSYEQYF
TRBJ1-2,TRBV4-3,CASSQEVGSVNYGYTF
TRBJ1-1,TRBV6-4,CATLQGENTEAFF
TRBJ2-7,TRBV5-1,CASSWDLLSAGGYEQYF
TRBJ2-2,TRBV25-1,CASRPTMNTGELFF
TRBJ1-5,TRBV19,CASSPQSPTGNQPQHF
TRBJ2-7,TRBV7-8,CASSLANQYTTGEQGYEQYF
TRBJ2-3,TRBV27,CASSFQGITDTQYF
TRBJ2-7,TRBV5-1,CASRTGTMSSYEQYF
TRBJ1-2,TRBV28,CASSSGSPNYGYTF
TRBJ2-7,TRBV6-6,CASSFGSGQGTEQYF
TRBJ2-3,TRBV6-5,CASSYSGGSTDTQYF
TRBJ2-1,TRBV6-1,CASSEAGGSYNEQFF
NA,TRBV5-1,CASGLRPGDCEQYF
TRBJ1-3,TRBV7-2,CASSLAQFSGNTIYF
TRBJ1-1,TRBV2,CASSEEGLGYTEAFF
TRBJ2-2,TRBV7-8,CASSLTGRTGELFF
TRBJ1-1,TRBV2,CASSDGALNTEAFF
TRBJ1-3,TRBV5-1,CASSLEGRGNTIYF
TRBJ2-2,TRBV18,CASSPQSGGATGELFF
TRBJ2-7,TRBV5-5,CASRRYPGPSSYEQYF
TRBJ1-3,TRBV5-4,CASSLSGEKGNTIYF
TRBJ2-2,TRBV30,CAWIPWDGTGELFF
TRBJ2-1,TRBV7-6,CASSLSKSPYNEQFF
TRBJ2-1,TRBV9,CASHTTRVPGPEQFF
TRBJ2-2,TRBV6-5,CASSWEGTNTGELFF
TRBJ1-2,TRBV5-8,CASSLDRGNGYTF
TRBJ2-1,TRBV19,CASTTAESSYNEQFF
TRBJ1-2,TRBV27,CASSSLGTGNGYTF
TRBJ2-3,TRBV30,CAWSVPAGATDTQYF